These 21 T cell receptor beta chains share one sample of origin, sequenced in a study of blood T cell repertoires in COVID-19. The data were produced by immunoSEQ multiplex PCR, yet TCRdb's version contains in-frame clones alone and is incomplete. The sample consists of around 310,000 clones, 85% to 90% of them appearing once. The sequenced sample consisted of PBMCs or T cells enriched from blood (not recorded which). These receptors were obtained from a woman aged 25 to 39 who had recovered from COVID-19.

The J gene is TRBJ1-1, the V gene TRBV11-2; TRBD1 agrees at 8 bases. Germline trimming cut 5 bases from V and 10 bases from J; bases unmatched to any gene: 9. CDR1 and CDR2 (germline): SGHAT, FQNNGV. The CDR3 consists of 13 residues. Here the CDR3 DNA reads TGTGCCAGCAGCCCTAGGACAGGGAAAGGAGCTTTCTTT. Translating gives CASSPRTGKGAFF.

This clone was observed a single time. This chain connects TRBV10-3 to TRBJ2-7; D gene ambiguous. Germline V CDR1 and CDR2: ENHRY, SYGVKD. The V end was cut by 0 bases, the J end by 2 bases, with 5 bases between. The CDR3 is made up of 13 amino acids. The CDR3 nucleotides read TGTGCCATCAGTGAGTCGCGAACCTACGAGCAGTACTTC. Its translation is CAISESRTYEQYF.

V gene TRBV18 combines with J gene TRBJ1-1; no clear D gene. Germline V gene data show CDR1 as KGHSH and CDR2 as LQKENI. The V end lost 0 bases, the J end lost 6 bases, and 11 bases lay between the germline ends. The CDR3 is made up of 14 amino acids. The CDR3 region is CASSPPTDASEAFF. The CDR3 nucleotides read TGTGCCAGCTCACCACCCACAGACGCGTCTGAAGCTTTCTTT.

This chain joins TRBV20-1 and TRBJ2-7; tentatively, D is TRBD1 (5 bases). Trimming took off 7 bases at V and 6 bases at J, with 10 bases between the two ends. Germline V CDR1 and CDR2: DFQATT, SNEGSKA (reference sequence). This CDR3 is built from 10 residues. The CDR3 spells CSGGGAEQYF. In nucleotides, the CDR3 is TGCAGTGGGGGTGGGGCCGAGCAGTACTTC.

This chain links TRBV24-1 with TRBJ1-1, with 8 bases lining up with TRBD1. Germline V gives CDR1 KGHDR, CDR2 SFDVKD. This CDR3 comprises 14 residues. Losses at the gene ends were 7 bases for V and 3 bases for J; bases not matched to a gene: 6. The CDR3 DNA sequence: TGTGCCACCAGGTCCAGGACAGGGTACACTGAAGCTTTCTTT. It codes for CATRSRTGYTEAFF.

This chain uses TRBV7-3 with TRBJ2-2, with 10 bases fitting TRBD2. Trimming removed 5 bases from V and 4 bases from J; junction bases left unmatched: 7. Germline-derived CDR1 and CDR2 are SGHTA and FQGTGA. This CDR3 spans 16 amino acids. Written as DNA, the CDR3 is TGTGCCAGCAGCCTAGAGCGGGAGGGCCTCACCGGGGAGCTGTTTTTT. Its protein product is CASSLEREGLTGELFF.

The chain has TRBV5-5 and TRBJ2-1; the match to TRBD2 covers 13 bases. V lost 0 bases and J lost 7; bases outside the gene matches: 1. Germline-derived CDR1 and CDR2 are SGHKS and YYEKEE (reference sequence). This CDR3 is 15 amino acids long. CDR3 in amino acids: CASSLGGLAGNEQFF. The CDR3 bases are TGTGCCAGCAGCTTGGGGGGACTAGCGGGGAATGAGCAGTTCTTC.

This clone occurred once. The rearrangement uses TRBV7-9 and TRBJ2-1; 8 bases match TRBD2. The junction had 15 bases not matched to a gene; V was cut back by 3 bases and J by 8 bases. The CDR3 totals 17 residues. Germline values: CDR1 SEHNR, CDR2 FQNEAQ (reference sequence). DNA of the CDR3: TGTGCCAGCAGCTTTTTCGCGACTAGCGATGGATATGATGAGCAGTTCTTC. Amino acid sequence: CASSFFATSDGYDEQFF.

Only a few counts were recorded for this clone. This chain connects TRBV5-4 to TRBJ2-3, with 10 bases lining up with TRBD2. V lost 0 bases, J lost 0 bases, and 10 bases stayed unmatched. The CDR3 covers 19 residues. Germline loops: CDR1 SGHNT, CDR2 YYREEE (reference sequence). The CDR3 bases are TGTGCCAGCAGCTTGGATATTCGAGCGGGAGGGAAGAGCACAGATACGCAGTATTTT. It yields the protein CASSLDIRAGGKSTDTQYF.

J is TRBJ2-7 and V is TRBV6-5; 10 bases map to TRBD2. The V gene end was trimmed by 6 bases and the J gene end by 2 bases; junction bases not matched to a gene: 7. CDR1 and CDR2 from the germline V gene are MNHEY and SVGAGI. CDR3 length: 15 residues. The CDR3 DNA is TGTGCCAGCAGACGACTAGCGGGCATTCCCTACGAGCAGTACTTC. Translating gives CASRRLAGIPYEQYF.

CDR3 amino acids: CASSTTGTGSEGYTF. The CDR3 DNA sequence: TGTGCCAGCAGTACGACCGGGACAGGGTCGGAAGGCTACACCTTC. V gene TRBV28 combines with J gene TRBJ1-2, with 9 bases identical to TRBD1. V lost 5 bases, J lost 8 bases, and 12 bases stayed unmatched. Germline CDR1 MDHEN, CDR2 SYDVKM. This CDR3 spans 15 amino acids.

The rearrangement uses TRBV7-2 and TRBJ1-2; no clear D gene. Trimming pared 1 base from V and 7 bases from J, leaving 10 bases between. This CDR3 is built from 13 residues. CDR1 SGHTA and CDR2 FQGNSA come from the germline V gene. The CDR3, as DNA: TGTGCCAGCAGCTTAGAGTTATCGGGTGGCTACACCTTC. Translated, it gives CASSLELSGGYTF. Supplemented by reference TRBV7-2 and TRBJ1-2, the full variable domain reads GAGVSQSPSNKVTEKGKDVELRCDPISGHTALYWYRQSLGQGLEFLIYFQGNSAPDKSGLPSDRFSAERTGGSVSTLTIQRTQQEDSAVYLCASSLELSGGYTFGSGTRLTVV.

This chain connects TRBV28 to TRBJ1-3; a weak D match, TRBD1 (5 bases). V was cut by 3 bases and J by 1 base, with 13 bases left in between. Germline CDR1 and CDR2: MDHEN and SYDVKM. This CDR3 is built from 16 residues. CDR3 coding DNA: TGTGCCAGCAGTTTCCCCTCGACAGCATCTGGAAACACCATATATTTT. Its translation: CASSFPSTASGNTIYF.

This chain links TRBV6-2 or TRBV6-3 with TRBJ1-2; 8 bases line up with TRBD1. Germline CDR1 reads MNHEY; CDR2 reads SVGEGT. The CDR3 consists of 16 residues. Germline trimming cut 2 bases from V and 1 base from J; bases unmatched to any gene: 6. This CDR3 is CASSYRRTGNNYGYTF. For the CDR3, the DNA is TGTGCCAGCAGTTACCGTCGGACAGGGAATAACTATGGCTACACCTTC.

The chain carries TRBV4-1 and TRBJ1-3; D remains unclear. The CDR3 covers 16 residues. Trimming pared 0 bases from V and 3 bases from J, leaving 12 bases between. Germline V gives CDR1 MGHRA, CDR2 YSYEKL. CDR3 bases: TGCGCCAGCAGCCAAGACGAGAGGGCCGGTGGAAACACCATATATTTT. Translation: CASSQDERAGGNTIYF.

The chain couples TRBV6-5 to TRBJ1-1; a possible D gene is TRBD1 (6 bases). V shed 6 bases and J shed 1 base, with 12 bases lying between them. The length of the CDR3 is 14 residues. The germline V gene encodes CDR1 MNHEY and CDR2 SVGAGI. DNA of the CDR3: TGTGCCAGCAGCTCTAGAGGGGGGAACACTGAAGCTTTCTTT. Translating it yields CASSSRGGNTEAFF.

This clone was counted only a few times. The chain carries TRBV6-5 and TRBJ1-6; 9 nucleotides agree with TRBD1. V lost 6 bases to trimming and J lost 5 bases; unmatched junction nucleotides: 2. Germline CDR1 MNHEY, CDR2 SVGAGI. There are 14 residues in the CDR3. The CDR3 spells CASSRDRDNSPLHF. The CDR3 nucleotides read TGTGCCAGCAGCAGGGACAGGGATAATTCACCCCTCCACTTT.

The chain couples TRBV11-2 to TRBJ2-2; the D gene is possibly TRBD2 (5 bases). The CDR3 consists of 16 residues. Germline V gene lookup returns CDR1 SGHAT and CDR2 FQNNGV. V lost 3 bases to trimming and J lost 4 bases, with 15 bases between them. This chain's CDR3 is CASSLGGLPGTGELFF. The CDR3 nucleotides are TGTGCCAGCAGCTTGGGCGGGCTCCCGGGCACCGGGGAGCTGTTTTTT.

This clone was recorded only once. The chain recombines TRBV30 with TRBJ1-1; no clear D gene. V lost 7 bases and J 5 bases, leaving 14 bases between the germline ends. This CDR3 comprises 12 residues. Germline V CDR1 and CDR2: GTSNPN, SVGIG (reference sequence). DNA for the CDR3: TGTGCCTTACGGACGGGAGATACTGAAGCTTTCTTT. It encodes CALRTGDTEAFF.

The chain recombines TRBV6-5 with TRBJ2-2, with 8 bases that match TRBD1. CDR1 MNHEY and CDR2 SVGAGI come from the germline V gene. The CDR3 contains 14 residues. After removal of 5 bases from V and 4 bases from J, the junction contained 3 bases not matched to a gene. CDR3 in amino acids: CASSTGQGTGELFF. Written as DNA, the CDR3 is TGTGCCAGCAGTACCGGACAGGGCACCGGGGAGCTGTTTTTT.

V usage is TRBV18 and J usage is TRBJ1-4, with 9 nucleotides matching TRBD1. V shed 6 bases and J 5 bases; nucleotides not matched to a gene: 22. There are 20 residues in the CDR3. CDR1 and CDR2 from the germline V gene are KGHSH and LQKENI. As DNA, the CDR3 is TGTGCCAGCTCGCTGCAAAGGACAGGGGACTCGAAAGTGGGGAATGAAAAACTGTTTTTT. Its translation: CASSLQRTGDSKVGNEKLFF.